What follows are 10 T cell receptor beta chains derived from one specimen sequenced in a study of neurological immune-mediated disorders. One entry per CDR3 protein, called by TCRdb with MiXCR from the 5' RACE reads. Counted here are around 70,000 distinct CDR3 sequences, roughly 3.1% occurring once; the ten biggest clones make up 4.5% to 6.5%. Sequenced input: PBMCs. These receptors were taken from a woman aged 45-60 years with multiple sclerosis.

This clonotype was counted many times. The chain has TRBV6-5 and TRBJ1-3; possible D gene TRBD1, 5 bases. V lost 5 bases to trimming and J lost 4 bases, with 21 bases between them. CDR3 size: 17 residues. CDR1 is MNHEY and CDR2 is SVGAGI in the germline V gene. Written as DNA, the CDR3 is TGTGCCAGCAGTCCTGCACCGGGACGGAAAGGAGGAAACACCATATATTTT. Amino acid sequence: CASSPAPGRKGGNTIYF.

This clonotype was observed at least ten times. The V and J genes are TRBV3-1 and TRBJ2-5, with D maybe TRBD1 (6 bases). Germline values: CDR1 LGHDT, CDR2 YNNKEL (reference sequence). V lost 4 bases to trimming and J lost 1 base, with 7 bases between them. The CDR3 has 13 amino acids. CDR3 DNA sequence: TGTGCCAGCAGCCGGACAGTCCAAGAGACCCAGTACTTC. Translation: CASSRTVQETQYF.

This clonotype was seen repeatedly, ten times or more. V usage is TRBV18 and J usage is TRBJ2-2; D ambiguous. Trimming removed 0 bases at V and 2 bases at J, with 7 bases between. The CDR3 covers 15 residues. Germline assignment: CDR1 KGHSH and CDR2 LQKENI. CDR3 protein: CASSPPNSNTGELFF. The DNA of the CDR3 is TGTGCCAGCTCACCACCAAACAGCAACACCGGGGAGCTGTTTTTT.

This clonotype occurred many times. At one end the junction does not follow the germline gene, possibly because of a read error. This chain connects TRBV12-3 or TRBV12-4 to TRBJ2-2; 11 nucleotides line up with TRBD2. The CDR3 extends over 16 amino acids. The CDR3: CASSLLAGGNNGELFF. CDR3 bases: TGTGCCAGCAGTTTACTAGCGGGAGGTAACAACGGGGAGCTGTTTTTT.

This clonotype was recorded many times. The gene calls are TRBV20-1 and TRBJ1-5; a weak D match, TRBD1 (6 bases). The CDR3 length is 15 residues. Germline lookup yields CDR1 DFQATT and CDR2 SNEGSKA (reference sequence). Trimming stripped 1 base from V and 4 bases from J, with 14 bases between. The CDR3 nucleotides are TGCAGTGCTAGAGTGAGGGCAGGGGTAAATCAGCCCCAGCATTTT. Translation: CSARVRAGVNQPQHF.

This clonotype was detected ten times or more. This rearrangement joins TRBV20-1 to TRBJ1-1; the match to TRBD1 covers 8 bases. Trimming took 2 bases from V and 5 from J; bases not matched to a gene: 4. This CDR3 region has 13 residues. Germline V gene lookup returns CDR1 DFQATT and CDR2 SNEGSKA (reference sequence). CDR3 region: CSARQGAKTEAFF. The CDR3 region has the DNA TGCAGTGCTAGACAGGGGGCGAAGACTGAAGCTTTCTTT.

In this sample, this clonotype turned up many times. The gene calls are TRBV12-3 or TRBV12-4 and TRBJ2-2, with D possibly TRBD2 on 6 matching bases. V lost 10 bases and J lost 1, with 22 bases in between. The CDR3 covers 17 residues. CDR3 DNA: TGTGCCACCGGCTCGTCCTCTGGGGGAGGGAACACCGGGGAGCTGTTTTTT. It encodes CATGSSSGGGNTGELFF.

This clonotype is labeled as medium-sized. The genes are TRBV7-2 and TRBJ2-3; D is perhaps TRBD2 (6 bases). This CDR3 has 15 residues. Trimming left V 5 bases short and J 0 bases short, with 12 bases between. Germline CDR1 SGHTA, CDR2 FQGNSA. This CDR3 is CASSRDSSSTDTQYF. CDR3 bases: TGTGCCAGCAGCCGGGACTCCTCTAGCACAGATACGCAGTATTTT.

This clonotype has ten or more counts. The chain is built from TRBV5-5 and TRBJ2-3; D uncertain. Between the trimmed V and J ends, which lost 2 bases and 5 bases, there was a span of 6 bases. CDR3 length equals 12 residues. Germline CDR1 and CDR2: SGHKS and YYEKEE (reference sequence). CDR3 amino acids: CASSFARDTQYF. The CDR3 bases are TGTGCCAGCAGCTTTGCGCGAGATACGCAGTATTTT.

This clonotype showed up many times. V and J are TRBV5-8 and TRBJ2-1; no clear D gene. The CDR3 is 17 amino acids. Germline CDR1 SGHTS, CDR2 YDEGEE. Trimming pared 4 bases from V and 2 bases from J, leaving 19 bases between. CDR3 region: CASSPPVGGAPYNEQFF. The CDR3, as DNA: TGTGCCAGCAGCCCCCCCGTAGGCGGTGCCCCCTACAATGAGCAGTTCTTC.